The 10 T cell receptor beta chains in this list originate from one sample, sequenced in a study of PD-1 blockade in classical Hodgkin lymphoma. All the patients suffered relapse after autologous stem cell transplantation, and brentuximab vedotin exposure differed. Measured with immunoSEQ multiplex PCR; TCRdb has only the in-frame clones, and not every one. Among tens of thousands of clones listed, around nine tenths were seen once. The sequencing used peripheral blood mononuclear cells (PBMCs), collected at baseline. The source of these receptors is a human donor with classical Hodgkin lymphoma.

The chain carries TRBV5-1 and TRBJ2-7; a weak D match, TRBD1 (5 bases). Germline loops: CDR1 SGHRS, CDR2 YFSETQ. V was clipped by 4 bases and J by 0 bases, with 17 bases between them. The CDR3 runs 16 residues. DNA for the CDR3: TGCGCCAGCAGCCCCTCGTTCACAGGAGTCTCCTACGAGCAGTACTTC. This sequence encodes CASSPSFTGVSYEQYF.

The genes are TRBV18 and TRBJ1-1; unclear D gene. The germline V gene encodes CDR1 KGHSH and CDR2 LQKENI. The length of the CDR3 is 12 residues. Trimming removed 1 base at V and 1 base at J, with 1 base between. CDR3 DNA sequence: TGTGCCAGCTCACCACAGAACACTGAAGCTTTCTTT. Protein sequence: CASSPQNTEAFF. The full variable domain, completed using reference TRBV18 and TRBJ1-1, is NAGVMQNPRHLVRRRGQEARLRCSPMKGHSHVYWYRQLPEEGLKFMVYLQKENIIDESGMPKERFSAEFPKEGPSILRIQQVVRGDSAAYFCASSPQNTEAFFGQGTRLTVV.

The V call is TRBV19, the J call TRBJ2-1; the D gene is possibly TRBD1 (6 bases). V gave up 2 bases and J gave up 2 bases, with 13 bases separating them. The length of the CDR3 is 16 residues. Germline CDR1 LNHDA, CDR2 SQIVND (reference sequence). Written as DNA, the CDR3 is TGTGCCAGTAGTATAATTGGACAGACTGCCTACAATGAGCAGTTCTTC. Translated: CASSIIGQTAYNEQFF. The whole variable domain, filled in from reference TRBV19 and TRBJ2-1, reads DGGITQSPKYLFRKEGQNVTLSCEQNLNHDAMYWYRQDPGQGLRLIYYSQIVNDFQKGDIAEGYSVSREKKESFPLTVTSAQKNPTAFYLCASSIIGQTAYNEQFFGPGTRLTVL.

V usage is TRBV4-2 and J usage is TRBJ2-3; 10 nucleotides agree with TRBD1. This CDR3 has 18 residues. Germline V gene lookup returns CDR1 LGHNA and CDR2 YNFKEQ. J was trimmed by 2 bases and V by 0 bases; bases with no gene match: 8. The CDR3 loop is CASSQDVGQGSSTDTQYF. The CDR3 region has the DNA TGTGCCAGCAGCCAAGATGTGGGACAGGGGTCCTCCACAGATACGCAGTATTTT.

CDR3 DNA: TGTGCCAGCAGCTTAGAGGGACAGGGGTTATACAACACTGAAGCTTTCTTT. It specifies CASSLEGQGLYNTEAFF. The chain employs TRBV7-9 and TRBJ1-1, with 10 bases matching TRBD1. Trimming removed 1 base from V and 2 bases from J; junction bases left unmatched: 7. Germline values: CDR1 SEHNR, CDR2 FQNEAQ (reference sequence). The CDR3 is 17 amino acids.

V and J are TRBV6-5 and TRBJ2-3; D ambiguous. The CDR3 runs to 14 residues. CDR1 and CDR2 from the germline V gene are MNHEY and SVGAGI. V lost 2 bases and J 0 bases, leaving 6 bases between the germline ends. In DNA form, the CDR3 reads TGTGCCAGCAGTTACGACGGTAGCACAGATACGCAGTATTTT. This sequence encodes CASSYDGSTDTQYF.

The J gene is TRBJ1-2, the V gene TRBV10-1; 7 bases are a match to TRBD1. The CDR3 length is 12 residues. Losses at the gene ends were 4 bases for V and 7 bases for J; bases not matched to a gene: 3. The germline gives CDR1 WNHNN, CDR2 SYGVQD (reference sequence). CDR3 amino acids: CASSGDSVGYTF. In nucleotides, the CDR3 is TGCGCCAGCAGTGGGGACAGCGTTGGCTACACCTTC.

V and J are TRBV5-6 and TRBJ2-7, with 7 bases that match TRBD1. V lost 1 base and J lost 5; bases outside the gene matches: 9. Germline V gene sequence: CDR1 SGHDT, CDR2 YYEEEE. This CDR3 is 15 amino acids long. CDR3 sequence reads: CASSLLGQISDEQYF. DNA for the CDR3: TGTGCCAGCAGCTTGTTGGGACAGATTTCGGACGAGCAGTACTTC.

The V call is TRBV6-5, the J call TRBJ1-5; D is unclear. The CDR3 spans 14 residues. Looked up from germline, CDR1 is MNHEY and CDR2 is SVGAGI. The ends were cut back, 5 bases at V and 0 bases at J, with 8 bases in the middle. CDR3 protein: CASSTTHSNQPQHF. As DNA, the CDR3 is TGTGCCAGCAGTACGACACATAGCAATCAGCCCCAGCATTTT.

This clone was seen just once. This sequence joins TRBV27 and TRBJ2-7, with D unresolved. The CDR3 covers 13 residues. V was shortened by 3 bases and J by 5 bases, with 11 bases between the two germline ends. Germline V gives CDR1 MNHEY, CDR2 SMNVEV (reference sequence). Written as DNA, the CDR3 is TGTGCCAGCAGTTTCAGCAGGTCTCACGAGCAGTACTTC. The encoded protein is CASSFSRSHEQYF.